Below are 6 T cell receptor beta chains sequenced from a single sample in a study of CD8 T cells in Susac syndrome. Random-hexamer reverse transcription was applied to roughly 0.5 to 1 ug RNA. TCRdb called the immunoSEQ multiplex PCR reads again in MiXCR, with one record for every CDR3 protein. The sample has 15,000 to 20,000 distinct CDR3 sequences; approximately 95% are singletons. Specimen: CD8+ T cells from PBMCs. The source is a human donor in good health.

This clonotype was recorded only once. The CDR3: CASSFLLAGGETQYF. The CDR3 region has the DNA TGTGCCAGCAGCTTTTTGCTAGCGGGAGGAGAGACCCAGTACTTC. The V gene is TRBV7-8, the J gene TRBJ2-5; 11 bases map to TRBD2. This CDR3 contains 15 residues. J was trimmed by 4 bases and V by 3 bases; bases with no gene match: 4. Germline V gene lookup returns CDR1 SGHVS and CDR2 FQNEAQ.

This clonotype has a single count. The chain has TRBV19 and TRBJ1-1; D uncertain. The CDR3 is made up of 17 amino acids. Trimming left V 8 bases short and J 3 bases short, with 25 bases between. Germline V lookup: CDR1 LNHDA, CDR2 SQIVND (reference sequence). The CDR3 loop reads CASPYISPGVWHTEAFF. CDR3 coding DNA: TGTGCCAGTCCCTATATATCGCCGGGCGTGTGGCACACTGAAGCTTTCTTT.

V is TRBV10-3 and J is TRBJ2-7; 9 nucleotides match TRBD1. With V trimmed by 4 bases and J by 3 bases, 13 bases remained unmatched. CDR3 size: 17 residues. The germline CDR1 and CDR2 sequences are ENHRY and SYGVKD. Written as DNA, the CDR3 is TGTGCCATCAGTGGGGGAACTCGGGACAGGGTCGACTACGAGCAGTACGTC. Its translation: CAISGGTRDRVDYEQYV.

The V call is TRBV12-3 or TRBV12-4, the J call TRBJ2-2; perhaps TRBD2 as D (5 bases). CDR3 length equals 13 residues. Trimming left V 1 base short and J 8 bases short, with 8 bases between. CDR3 sequence reads: CASSLGGYGELFF. Here the CDR3 DNA reads TGTGCCAGCAGTTTAGGAGGGTATGGGGAGCTGTTTTTT.

The gene calls are TRBV7-8 and TRBJ1-5, with 9 bases aligning to TRBD1. This CDR3 contains 16 residues. Trimming at V came to 1 base and at J to 6 bases, leaving 7 bases not matched to a gene. Germline V gives CDR1 SGHVS, CDR2 FQNEAQ. CDR3 nucleotides: TGTGCCAGCAGCTTAGGCGGACAGGGGTTCGGTCAGCCCCAGCATTTT. Encoded protein: CASSLGGQGFGQPQHF.

The chain combines TRBV6-2 or TRBV6-3 with TRBJ2-7, with TRBD1 identical over 9 bases. The CDR3 consists of 14 residues. Germline values: CDR1 MNHEY, CDR2 SVGEGT. V was clipped by 5 bases and J by 4 bases; unmatched bases: 6. The CDR3 here is CASSQDRGPYEQYF. Here the CDR3 DNA reads TGTGCCAGCAGTCAGGACAGGGGACCTTACGAGCAGTACTTC.